This TCR beta chain was found in a study of cytomegalovirus exposure and HLA in healthy donors. The study, taken as a whole, reports: The authors later found most CMV-associated TCR beta chains appeared HLA-restricted. In a later analysis, TCR association rates varied by HLA locus: DRB1 most, HLA-C fewest. Accurate predictions that matched the HLA-A and HLA-B alleles of most subjects were reportedly made from TCR beta sequences.

V dropped 5 bases and J dropped 0 bases, with 12 bases sitting between them. CDR3 length equals 15 residues. CDR1 and CDR2 from the germline V gene are SGDLS and YYNGEE. Use of 60 Vbeta and 13 Jbeta primers characterized the PCR. Per the authors' pipeline: About 11 million shared chains were among the 80 million or so unique TCR beta chains that a later analysis counted. Profiling relied on immunoSEQ multiplex PCR, and the TCRdb table lists in-frame clones only, not all of them. The V and J calls and clone size come from that table; D and trimming were worked out from the DNA. The sample consists of 180,000 or so clones, about three quarters of them appearing once. In regard to this clone: Antigen: not known.

This rearrangement joins TRBV9 to TRBJ2-1; TRBD2 might be the D (6 bases). Input material: PBMCs. The sequence derives from a man aged 45-65 years in good health and CMV-seropositive. The CDR3 protein is CASSGDSSSYNEQFF. The CDR3 DNA reads as TGTGCCAGCAGTGGGGACTCGAGCTCCTACAATGAGCAGTTCTTC.